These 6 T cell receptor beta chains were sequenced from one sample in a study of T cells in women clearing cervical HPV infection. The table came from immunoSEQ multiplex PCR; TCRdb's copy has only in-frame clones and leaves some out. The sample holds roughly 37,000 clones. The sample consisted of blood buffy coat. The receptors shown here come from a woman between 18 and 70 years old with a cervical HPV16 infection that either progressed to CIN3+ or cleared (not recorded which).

The CDR3 sequence is CASSKQGSLEAFF. The CDR3 bases that were read are TGTGCCAGCAGTAAGCAGGGGTCCCTGGAA. This rearrangement joins TRBV2 to TRBJ1-1, with a tentative D call TRBD1 (6 bases). Coverage ceases 3 residues before the CDR3 finishes, and the germline J gene fills in the end. The V gene's germline CDR1 is SNHLY and CDR2 FYNNEI. This CDR3 has 13 amino acids.

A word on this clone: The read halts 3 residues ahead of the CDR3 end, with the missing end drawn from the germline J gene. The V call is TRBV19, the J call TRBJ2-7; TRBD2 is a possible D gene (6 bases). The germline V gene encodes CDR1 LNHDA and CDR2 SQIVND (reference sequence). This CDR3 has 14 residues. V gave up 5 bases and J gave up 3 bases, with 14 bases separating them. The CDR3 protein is CASSPAGLNYEQYF. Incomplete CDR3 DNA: TGTGCCAGTAGTCCGGCGGGACTGAACTACGAG.

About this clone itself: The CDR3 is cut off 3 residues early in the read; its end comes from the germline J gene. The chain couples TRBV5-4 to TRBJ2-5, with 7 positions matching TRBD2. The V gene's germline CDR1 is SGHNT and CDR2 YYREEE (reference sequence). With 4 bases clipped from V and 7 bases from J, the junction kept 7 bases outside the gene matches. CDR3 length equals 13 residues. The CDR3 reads CASSQAGFSTQYF. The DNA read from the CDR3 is TGTGCCAGCAGCCAAGCGGGATTTTCGACC. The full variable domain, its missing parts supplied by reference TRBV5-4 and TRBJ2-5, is ETGVTQSPTHLIKTRGQQVTLRCSSQSGHNTVSWYQQALGQGPQFIFQYYREEENGRGNFPPRFSGLQFPNYSSELNVNALELDDSALYLCASSQAGFSTQYFGPGTRLLVL.

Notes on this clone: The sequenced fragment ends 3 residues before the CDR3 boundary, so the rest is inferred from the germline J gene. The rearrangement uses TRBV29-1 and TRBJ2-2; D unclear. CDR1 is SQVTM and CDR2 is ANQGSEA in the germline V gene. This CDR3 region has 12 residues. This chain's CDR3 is CSVDDSGEKLFF. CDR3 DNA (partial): TGCAGCGTTGATGACTCGGGTGAAAAG.

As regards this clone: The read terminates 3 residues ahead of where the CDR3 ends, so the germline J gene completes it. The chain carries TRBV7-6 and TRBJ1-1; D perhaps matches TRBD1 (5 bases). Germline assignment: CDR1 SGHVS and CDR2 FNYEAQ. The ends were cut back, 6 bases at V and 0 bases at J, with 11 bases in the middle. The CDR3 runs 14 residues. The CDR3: CASRSGVMNTEAFF. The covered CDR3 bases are TGTGCCAGCAGGTCGGGGGTCATGAACACTGAA.

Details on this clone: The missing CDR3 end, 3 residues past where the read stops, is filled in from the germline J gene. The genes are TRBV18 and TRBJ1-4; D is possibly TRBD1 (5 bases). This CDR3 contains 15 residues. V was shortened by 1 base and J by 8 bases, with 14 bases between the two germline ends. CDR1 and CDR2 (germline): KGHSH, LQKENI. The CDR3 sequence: CASSPLAGVVEKLFF. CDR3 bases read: TGTGCCAGCTCACCACTTGCGGGGGTGGTGGAAAAA.